This T cell receptor beta chain was recovered during a study of blood T cell repertoires in COVID-19. About the study: Both acute and convalescent COVID-19 samples were obtained from the United States, Italy and Spain.

This clone has more than one count but fewer than ten. This CDR3 spans 15 amino acids. Per germline, CDR1 SGDLS and CDR2 YYNGEE. Trimming shortened V by 4 bases and J by 4 bases, and 17 bases separated the two germline ends. Sequencing was performed with immunoSEQ multiplex PCR; in TCRdb, only in-frame clones are kept and a portion is missing. This sample has fewer than 250,000 clones, with around 80% found just once. This sequence joins TRBV9 and TRBJ2-5, with D possibly TRBD1 on 6 matching bases. The source is a woman in her fifties or sixties with acute or convalescent COVID-19. The sample taken for sequencing was peripheral blood. The CDR3 DNA sequence: TGTGCCAGCAGCCCCCGCCGGGACATCACAGAGACCCAGTACTTC. Translated, it gives CASSPRRDITETQYF.